This T cell receptor (beta chain) emerged from a study of T cells in Graves' hyperthyroidism and ophthalmopathy. Overall study findings and caveats: Within blood appeared most thyroid clonotypes that had expanded above 0.001.

Amplified regions were TCR beta CDR3 sequences from RNA transcripts. Primed by the HTBI set, a first-round RT-PCR was run on the TCR CDR3. TCRdb itself ran the multiplex PCR reads through MiXCR, one entry per CDR3 protein. The table lists some 500,000 distinct CDR3 sequences, roughly 16% of them singletons. Each diagnosis drew on symptoms, thyroxine, TRAb, thyroid ultrasound and orbital computed tomography findings. This clonotype was seen repeatedly, ten times or more. Its antigen is not known. J gave up 8 bases and V 1 base, and 4 bases lay outside the gene matches. Germline V gene data show CDR1 as SGHTA and CDR2 as FQGNSA. The CDR3 length is 14 residues.

The TCR originated in a woman aged 25 to 39 with Graves' ophthalmopathy. The sequencing sample was made of blood. V and J are TRBV7-2 and TRBJ2-1, with TRBD2 identical over 8 bases. The CDR3 spells CASSLGLAGDEQFF. CDR3 coding DNA: TGTGCCAGCAGCTTAGGGCTAGCGGGTGATGAGCAGTTCTTC.